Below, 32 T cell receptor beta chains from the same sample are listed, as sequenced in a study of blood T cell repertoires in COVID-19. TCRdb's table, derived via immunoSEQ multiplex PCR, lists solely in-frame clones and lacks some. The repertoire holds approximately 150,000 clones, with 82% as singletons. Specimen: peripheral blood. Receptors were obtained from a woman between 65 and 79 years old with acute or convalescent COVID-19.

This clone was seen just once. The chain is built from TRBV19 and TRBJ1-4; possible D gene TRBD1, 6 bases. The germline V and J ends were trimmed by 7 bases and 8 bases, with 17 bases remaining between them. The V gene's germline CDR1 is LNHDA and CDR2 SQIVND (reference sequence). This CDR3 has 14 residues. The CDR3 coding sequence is TGTGCCAGTAACGCGGACAGAAGCGTCGAAAAACTGTTTTTT. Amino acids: CASNADRSVEKLFF.

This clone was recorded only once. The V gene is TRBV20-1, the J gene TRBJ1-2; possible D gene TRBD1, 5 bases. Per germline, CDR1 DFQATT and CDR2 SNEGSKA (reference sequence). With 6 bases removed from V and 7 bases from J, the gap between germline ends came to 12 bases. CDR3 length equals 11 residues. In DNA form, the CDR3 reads TGCAGTGCCCCGCGGGACGTTGGCTACACCTTC. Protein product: CSAPRDVGYTF.

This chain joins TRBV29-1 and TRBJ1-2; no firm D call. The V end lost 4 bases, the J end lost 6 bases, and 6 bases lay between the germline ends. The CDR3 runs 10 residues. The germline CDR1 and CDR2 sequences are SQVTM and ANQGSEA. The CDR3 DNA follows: TGCAGCGTTGGGGAGAATGGCTACACCTTC. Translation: CSVGENGYTF.

The CDR3 DNA reads as TGCAGCGTCCATGACAGAACCTACGAGCAGTACTTC. Translating gives CSVHDRTYEQYF. This chain connects TRBV29-1 to TRBJ2-7; weak D call: TRBD1 (5 bases). CDR1 is SQVTM, CDR2 ANQGSEA, per germline. V was clipped by 6 bases and J by 2 bases, with 11 bases between them. This CDR3 is 12 amino acids long.

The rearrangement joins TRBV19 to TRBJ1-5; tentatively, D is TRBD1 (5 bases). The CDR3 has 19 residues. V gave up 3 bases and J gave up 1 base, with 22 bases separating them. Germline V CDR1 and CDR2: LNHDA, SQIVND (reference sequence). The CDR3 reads CASSIPLAPGLISNQPQHF. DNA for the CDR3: TGTGCCAGTAGTATTCCCCTCGCCCCGGGACTGATAAGCAATCAGCCCCAGCATTTT. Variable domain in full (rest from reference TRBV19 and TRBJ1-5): DGGITQSPKYLFRKEGQNVTLSCEQNLNHDAMYWYRQDPGQGLRLIYYSQIVNDFQKGDIAEGYSVSREKKESFPLTVTSAQKNPTAFYLCASSIPLAPGLISNQPQHFGDGTRLSIL.

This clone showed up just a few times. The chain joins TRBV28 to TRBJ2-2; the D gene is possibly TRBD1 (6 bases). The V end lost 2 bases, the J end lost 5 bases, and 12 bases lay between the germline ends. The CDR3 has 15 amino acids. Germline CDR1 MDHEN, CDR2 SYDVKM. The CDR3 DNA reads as TGTGCCAGCAGTTTACAAGGGACAAAAACCGGGGAGCTGTTTTTT. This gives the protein CASSLQGTKTGELFF.

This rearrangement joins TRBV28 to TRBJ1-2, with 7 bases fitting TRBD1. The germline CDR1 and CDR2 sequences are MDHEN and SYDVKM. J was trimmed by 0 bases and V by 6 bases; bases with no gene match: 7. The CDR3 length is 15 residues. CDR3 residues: CASSWPGQTNYGYTF. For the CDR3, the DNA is TGTGCCAGCAGCTGGCCGGGACAGACTAACTATGGCTACACCTTC.

The CDR3 here is CASSESQRAEAFF. As DNA, the CDR3 is TGTGCCAGCAGTGAGAGCCAGAGGGCTGAAGCTTTCTTT. The J gene is TRBJ1-1, the V gene TRBV2; no definite D call. Germline-derived CDR1 and CDR2 are SNHLY and FYNNEI. V was shortened by 3 bases and J by 6 bases, with 11 bases between the two germline ends. The CDR3 loop spans 13 amino acids.

The CDR3 is CASSSHRQGGPGELFF. The CDR3 DNA reads as TGCGCCAGCAGTTCTCATAGACAGGGGGGACCCGGGGAGCTGTTTTTT. The chain has TRBV5-1 and TRBJ2-2, with 9 bases lining up with TRBD1. Unmatched junction bases numbered 11, after V lost 5 bases and J lost 6 bases. This CDR3 is 16 amino acids long. From germline, CDR1 is SGHRS and CDR2 YFSETQ.

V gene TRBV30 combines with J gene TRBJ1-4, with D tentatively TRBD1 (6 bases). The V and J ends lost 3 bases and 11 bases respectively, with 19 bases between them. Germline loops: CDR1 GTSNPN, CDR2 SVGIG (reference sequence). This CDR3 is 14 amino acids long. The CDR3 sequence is CAWSLEQGMGKLFF. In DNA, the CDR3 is TGTGCCTGGAGCCTTGAGCAGGGGATGGGGAAACTGTTTTTT.

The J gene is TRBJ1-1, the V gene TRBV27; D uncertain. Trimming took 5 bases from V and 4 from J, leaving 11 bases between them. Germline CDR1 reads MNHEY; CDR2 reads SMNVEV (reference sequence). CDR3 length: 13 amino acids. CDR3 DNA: TGTGCCAGCAGTCGATCCTATAGCACTGAAGCTTTCTTT. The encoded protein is CASSRSYSTEAFF.

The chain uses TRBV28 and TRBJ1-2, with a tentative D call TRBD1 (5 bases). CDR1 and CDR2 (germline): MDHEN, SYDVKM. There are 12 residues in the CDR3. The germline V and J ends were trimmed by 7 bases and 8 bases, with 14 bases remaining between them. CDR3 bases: TGTGCCAGCAATCAGGGTTTGGCCGGCTACACCTTC. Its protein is CASNQGLAGYTF.

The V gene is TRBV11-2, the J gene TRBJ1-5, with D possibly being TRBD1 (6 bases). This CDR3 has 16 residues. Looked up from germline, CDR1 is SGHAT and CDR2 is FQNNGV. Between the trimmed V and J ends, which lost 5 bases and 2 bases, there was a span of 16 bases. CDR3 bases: TGTGCCAGCAGCCGAGGGGCCAGACAGGGCAATCAGCCCCAGCATTTT. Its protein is CASSRGARQGNQPQHF.

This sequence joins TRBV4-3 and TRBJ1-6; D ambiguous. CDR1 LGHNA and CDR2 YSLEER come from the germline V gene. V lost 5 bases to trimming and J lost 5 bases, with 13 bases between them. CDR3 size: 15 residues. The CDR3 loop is CASSVKRNDNSPLHF. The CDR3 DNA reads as TGCGCCAGCAGCGTAAAGAGGAACGATAATTCACCCCTCCACTTT.

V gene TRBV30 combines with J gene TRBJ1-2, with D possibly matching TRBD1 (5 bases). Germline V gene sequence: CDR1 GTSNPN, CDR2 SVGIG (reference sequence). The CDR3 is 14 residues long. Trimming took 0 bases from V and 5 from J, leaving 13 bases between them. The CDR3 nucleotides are TGTGCCTGGAGTGTCAGCCTGGGGCCTTATGGCTACACCTTC. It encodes CAWSVSLGPYGYTF.

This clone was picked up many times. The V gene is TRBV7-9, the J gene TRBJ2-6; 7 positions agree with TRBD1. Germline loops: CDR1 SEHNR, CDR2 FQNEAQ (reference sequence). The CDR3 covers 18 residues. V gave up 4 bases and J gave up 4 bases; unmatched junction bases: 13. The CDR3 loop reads CASSSTGDSHMGANVLTF. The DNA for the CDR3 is TGTGCCAGCAGCTCGACCGGGGACAGCCATATGGGGGCCAACGTCCTGACTTTC.

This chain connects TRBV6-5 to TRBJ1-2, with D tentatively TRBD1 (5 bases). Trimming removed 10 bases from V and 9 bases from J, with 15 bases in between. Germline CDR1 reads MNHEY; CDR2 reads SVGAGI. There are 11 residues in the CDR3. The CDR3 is CANEFDRSYTF. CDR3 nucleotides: TGTGCCAACGAGTTCGACAGAAGCTACACCTTC.

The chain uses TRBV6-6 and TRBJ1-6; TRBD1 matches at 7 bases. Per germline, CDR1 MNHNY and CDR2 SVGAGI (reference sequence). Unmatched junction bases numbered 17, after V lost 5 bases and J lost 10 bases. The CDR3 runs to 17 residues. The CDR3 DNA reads TGTGCCAGCAGTCCATCCATTTTAGGGACAGAACCCTCACCCCTCCACTTT. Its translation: CASSPSILGTEPSPLHF.

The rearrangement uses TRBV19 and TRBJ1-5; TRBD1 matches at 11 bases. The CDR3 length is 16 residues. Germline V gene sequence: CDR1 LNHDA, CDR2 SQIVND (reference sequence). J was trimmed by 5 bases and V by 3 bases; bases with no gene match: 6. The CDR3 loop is CASSIEDRGPHQPQHF. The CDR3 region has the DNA TGTGCCAGTAGTATCGAGGACAGGGGGCCCCATCAGCCCCAGCATTTT.

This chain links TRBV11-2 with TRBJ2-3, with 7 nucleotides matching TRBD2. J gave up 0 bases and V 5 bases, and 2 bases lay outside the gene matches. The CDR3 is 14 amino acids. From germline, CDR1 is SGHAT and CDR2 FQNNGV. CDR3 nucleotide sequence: TGTGCCAGCAGCGTTAGCGGGAGCACAGATACGCAGTATTTT. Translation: CASSVSGSTDTQYF. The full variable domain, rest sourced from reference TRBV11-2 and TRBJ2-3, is EAGVAQSPRYKIIEKRQSVAFWCNPISGHATLYWYQQILGQGPKLLIQFQNNGVVDDSQLPKDRFSAERLKGVDSTLKIQPAKLEDSAVYLCASSVSGSTDTQYFGPGTRLTVL.

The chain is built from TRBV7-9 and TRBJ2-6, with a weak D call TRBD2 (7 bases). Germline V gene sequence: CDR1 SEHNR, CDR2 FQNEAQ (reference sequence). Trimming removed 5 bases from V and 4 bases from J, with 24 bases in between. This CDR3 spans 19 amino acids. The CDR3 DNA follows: TGTGCCAGCAGCCCCCGGGGGGCAGCCTTTTCAGAGGGGGCCAACGTCCTGACTTTC. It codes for CASSPRGAAFSEGANVLTF.

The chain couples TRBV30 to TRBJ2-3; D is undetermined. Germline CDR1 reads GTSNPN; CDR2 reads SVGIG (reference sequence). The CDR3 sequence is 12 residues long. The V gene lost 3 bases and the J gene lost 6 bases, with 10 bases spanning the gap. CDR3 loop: CAWSAIGDTQYF. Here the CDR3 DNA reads TGTGCCTGGAGCGCCATCGGGGATACGCAGTATTTT.

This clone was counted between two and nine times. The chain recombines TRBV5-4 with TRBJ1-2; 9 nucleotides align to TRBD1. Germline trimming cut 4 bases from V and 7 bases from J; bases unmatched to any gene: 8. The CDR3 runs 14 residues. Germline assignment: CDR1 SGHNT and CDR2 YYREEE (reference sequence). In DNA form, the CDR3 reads TGTGCCAGCAGCCTCCTGGACAGGGGAGGTGGCTACACCTTC. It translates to CASSLLDRGGGYTF. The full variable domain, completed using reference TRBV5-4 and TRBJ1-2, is ETGVTQSPTHLIKTRGQQVTLRCSSQSGHNTVSWYQQALGQGPQFIFQYYREEENGRGNFPPRFSGLQFPNYSSELNVNALELDDSALYLCASSLLDRGGGYTFGSGTRLTVV.

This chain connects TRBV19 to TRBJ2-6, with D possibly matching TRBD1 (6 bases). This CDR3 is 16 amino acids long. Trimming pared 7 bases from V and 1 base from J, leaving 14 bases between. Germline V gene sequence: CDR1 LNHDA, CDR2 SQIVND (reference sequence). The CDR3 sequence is CASTPNTGSGANVLTF. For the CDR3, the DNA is TGTGCCAGTACTCCTAACACAGGGTCTGGGGCCAACGTCCTGACTTTC.

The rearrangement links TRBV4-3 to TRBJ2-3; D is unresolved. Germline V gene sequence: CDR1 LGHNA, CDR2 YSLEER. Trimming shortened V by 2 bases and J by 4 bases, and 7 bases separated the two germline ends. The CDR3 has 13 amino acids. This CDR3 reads CASSQRHPDTQYF. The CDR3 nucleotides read TGCGCCAGCAGCCAAAGACACCCAGATACGCAGTATTTT.

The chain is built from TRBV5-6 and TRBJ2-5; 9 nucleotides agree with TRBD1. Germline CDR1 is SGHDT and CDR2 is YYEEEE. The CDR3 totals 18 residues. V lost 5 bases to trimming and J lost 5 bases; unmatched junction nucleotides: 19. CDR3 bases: TGTGCCAGCAGTCCTTCACCGGGACAGGGTTTTTGGGTTGAGACCCAGTACTTC. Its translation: CASSPSPGQGFWVETQYF.

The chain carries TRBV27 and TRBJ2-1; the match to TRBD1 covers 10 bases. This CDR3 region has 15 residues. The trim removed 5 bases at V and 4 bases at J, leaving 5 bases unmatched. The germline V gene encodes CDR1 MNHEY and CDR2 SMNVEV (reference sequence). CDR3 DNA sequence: TGTGCCAGCAGTCTAGACAGGGGGCGGTACAATGAGCAGTTCTTC. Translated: CASSLDRGRYNEQFF.

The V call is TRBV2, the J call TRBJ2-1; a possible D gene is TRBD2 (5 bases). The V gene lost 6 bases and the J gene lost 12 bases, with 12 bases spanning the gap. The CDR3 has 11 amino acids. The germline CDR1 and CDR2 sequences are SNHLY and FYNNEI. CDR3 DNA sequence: TGTGCCAGCAGACAAGAGGGTGGGCAGTTCTTC. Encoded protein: CASRQEGGQFF.

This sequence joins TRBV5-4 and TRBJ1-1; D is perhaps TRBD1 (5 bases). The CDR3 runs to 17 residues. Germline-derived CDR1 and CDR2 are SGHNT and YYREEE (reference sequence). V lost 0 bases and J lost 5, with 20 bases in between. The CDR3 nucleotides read TGTGCCAGCAGCTTGGGCCCGATCTATCCCAGGGATACTGAAGCTTTCTTT. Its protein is CASSLGPIYPRDTEAFF.

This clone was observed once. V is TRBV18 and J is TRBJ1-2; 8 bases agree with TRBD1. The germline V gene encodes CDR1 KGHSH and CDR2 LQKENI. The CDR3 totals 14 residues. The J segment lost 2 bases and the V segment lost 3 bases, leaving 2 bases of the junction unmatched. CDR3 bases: TGTGCCAGCTCACCCAGGGACAGGAACTATGGCTACACCTTC. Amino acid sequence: CASSPRDRNYGYTF.

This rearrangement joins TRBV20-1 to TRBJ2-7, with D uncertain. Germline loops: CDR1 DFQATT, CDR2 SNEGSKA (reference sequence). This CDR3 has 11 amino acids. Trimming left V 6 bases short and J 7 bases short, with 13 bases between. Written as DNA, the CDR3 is TGCAGTGCGAGGAGTTCGAGGGAGCAGTACTTC. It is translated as CSARSSREQYF.

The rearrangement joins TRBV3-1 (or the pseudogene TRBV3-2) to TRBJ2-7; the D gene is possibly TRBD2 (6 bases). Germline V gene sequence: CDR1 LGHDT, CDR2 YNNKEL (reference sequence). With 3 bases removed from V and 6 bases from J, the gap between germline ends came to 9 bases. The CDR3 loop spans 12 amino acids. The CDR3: CASSHSGSEQYF. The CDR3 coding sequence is TGTGCCAGCAGCCATTCCGGGAGCGAGCAGTACTTC.